One and the same sample provided the 26 T cell receptor beta chains below, sequenced in a study of OX40 agonist ivuxolimab in advanced cancers. Only in-frame clones appear in the TCRdb table, and some are missing; sequencing was by immunoSEQ multiplex PCR. The sample lists just under 75,000 clones; approximately 90% were seen once. Specimen: CD4+ or CD8+ T cells sorted from blood, collected in a trial of the OX40 agonist ivuxolimab. Every receptor here comes from an adult with an advanced solid tumor such as melanoma, head and neck, liver or kidney cancer.

The rearrangement joins TRBV7-9 to TRBJ2-1; tentative D call: TRBD2 (6 bases). Trimming took off 5 bases at V and 7 bases at J, with 18 bases between the two ends. CDR1 and CDR2 (germline): SEHNR, FQNEAQ (reference sequence). The CDR3 loop spans 15 amino acids. CDR3 nucleotides: TGTGCCAGCAGCGGTGGTAGCGGCAACCATAATGAGCAGTTCTTC. Protein product: CASSGGSGNHNEQFF.

This chain joins TRBV5-4 and TRBJ1-3; 7 bases line up with TRBD1. The CDR3 totals 16 residues. V dropped 4 bases and J dropped 1; count of bases not matched to a gene: 8. Germline V lookup: CDR1 SGHNT, CDR2 YYREEE (reference sequence). CDR3 loop: CASSGDSNLSGNTIYF. The CDR3 DNA sequence: TGTGCCAGCAGCGGGGACAGTAATTTATCTGGAAACACCATATATTTT. The full variable domain, in which reference TRBV5-4 and TRBJ1-3 provide the parts outside the CDR3, is ETGVTQSPTHLIKTRGQQVTLRCSSQSGHNTVSWYQQALGQGPQFIFQYYREEENGRGNFPPRFSGLQFPNYSSELNVNALELDDSALYLCASSGDSNLSGNTIYFGEGSWLTVV.

This chain links TRBV6-5 with TRBJ2-4; D may be TRBD1 (7 bases). CDR3 size: 15 residues. V was trimmed by 0 bases and J by 6 bases, leaving 12 bases between them. The V gene's germline CDR1 is MNHEY and CDR2 SVGAGI. DNA for the CDR3: TGTGCCAGCAGTTACTCGTTCCAGGGGGGAAACATTCAGTACTTC. This gives the protein CASSYSFQGGNIQYF.

The genes are TRBV9 and TRBJ2-2; maybe TRBD1 (6 bases). This CDR3 is built from 16 residues. The V end was cut by 4 bases, the J end by 3 bases, with 16 bases between. Germline CDR1 SGDLS, CDR2 YYNGEE. DNA for the CDR3: TGTGCCAGCAGCCCTCGGTCAGGGGTGGACACCGGGGAGCTGTTTTTT. This sequence encodes CASSPRSGVDTGELFF. Complete variable domain (other parts from reference TRBV9 and TRBJ2-2): DSGVTQTPKHLITATGQRVTLRCSPRSGDLSVYWYQQSLDQGLQFLIQYYNGEERAKGNILERFSAQQFPDLHSELNLSSLELGDSALYFCASSPRSGVDTGELFFGEGSRLTVL.

This sequence joins TRBV6-5 and TRBJ2-2; D unclear. The CDR3 contains 15 residues. V was trimmed by 6 bases and J by 0 bases, leaving 11 bases between them. CDR1 and CDR2 (germline): MNHEY, SVGAGI. CDR3: CASSLTSSNTGELFF. CDR3 coding DNA: TGTGCCAGCAGCCTCACTTCCTCGAACACCGGGGAGCTGTTTTTT.

The chain carries TRBV5-4 and TRBJ1-2; the D gene is possibly TRBD1 (5 bases). CDR3 length: 13 residues. Looked up from germline, CDR1 is SGHNT and CDR2 is YYREEE (reference sequence). V gave up 6 bases and J gave up 6 bases, with 15 bases separating them. Here the CDR3 reads CASTLQGVDGYTF. CDR3 bases: TGTGCCAGCACCCTGCAGGGAGTAGATGGCTACACCTTC.

The genes are TRBV28 and TRBJ2-5; 10 nucleotides agree with TRBD2. The germline CDR1 and CDR2 sequences are MDHEN and SYDVKM. V shed 5 bases and J 4 bases; nucleotides not matched to a gene: 7. The CDR3 is made up of 15 amino acids. The CDR3: CASSTQAGGRETQYF. The CDR3 DNA reads as TGTGCCAGCAGTACCCAAGCGGGAGGGAGAGAGACCCAGTACTTC.

This clone was seen only once. This sequence joins TRBV6-1 and TRBJ1-1; TRBD1 matches at 11 bases. The junction had 3 bases not matched to a gene; V was cut back by 6 bases and J by 3 bases. Per germline, CDR1 MNHNS and CDR2 SASEGT. This CDR3 contains 14 residues. The CDR3: CASSRDRGDTEAFF. The CDR3, as DNA: TGTGCCAGCAGCCGGGACAGGGGGGACACTGAAGCTTTCTTT.

The chain carries TRBV5-4 and TRBJ2-1, with 11 bases matching TRBD2. The germline V gene encodes CDR1 SGHNT and CDR2 YYREEE (reference sequence). Unmatched junction bases numbered 12, after V lost 5 bases and J lost 2 bases. This CDR3 comprises 18 residues. CDR3 loop: CASRPDVGTSGTYNEQFF. The CDR3 DNA follows: TGTGCCAGCAGACCCGATGTTGGGACTAGCGGCACCTACAATGAGCAGTTCTTC.

The rearrangement joins TRBV4-1 to TRBJ2-7; D might be TRBD1 or TRBD2, each matching 5 bases. V dropped 1 base and J dropped 2 bases, with 12 bases sitting between them. Germline loops: CDR1 MGHRA, CDR2 YSYEKL. The CDR3 is made up of 15 amino acids. The CDR3 bases are TGCGCCAGCAGCCAAGGGGGGACGGCTCCCTACGAGCAGTACTTC. Its protein product is CASSQGGTAPYEQYF.

J is TRBJ2-1 and V is TRBV28; 8 bases are shared with TRBD2. CDR1 and CDR2 from the germline V gene are MDHEN and SYDVKM. The CDR3 has 17 amino acids. V shed 8 bases and J 0 bases; nucleotides not matched to a gene: 12. The CDR3 loop reads CASCCRRTSNSYNEQFF. The CDR3 DNA sequence: TGTGCCAGCTGTTGTCGGAGGACTAGCAACTCCTACAATGAGCAGTTCTTC. The full variable domain, rest sourced from reference TRBV28 and TRBJ2-1, is DVKVTQSSRYLVKRTGEKVFLECVQDMDHENMFWYRQDPGLGLRLIYFSYDVKMKEKGDIPEGYSVSREKKERFSLILESASTNQTSMYLCASCCRRTSNSYNEQFFGPGTRLTVL.

This chain connects TRBV9 to TRBJ2-5; 11 bases are a match to TRBD2. The CDR3 extends over 18 amino acids. The V and J ends lost 0 bases and 2 bases, in that order; junction bases with no gene match: 9. Germline CDR1 and CDR2: SGDLS and YYNGEE. CDR3 nucleotide sequence: TGTGCCAGCAGCGTAGGTAGCGGGAGGGCCTTAGGGCAAGAGACCCAGTACTTC. This translates into CASSVGSGRALGQETQYF.

V usage is TRBV19 and J usage is TRBJ2-3; possibly TRBD1 or TRBD2 for D (5 bases each). The CDR3 has 14 residues. CDR1 LNHDA and CDR2 SQIVND come from the germline V gene (reference sequence). Trimming pared 5 bases from V and 1 base from J, leaving 10 bases between. CDR3 sequence: CASSPLGGTDTQYF. DNA for the CDR3: TGTGCCAGTAGTCCCCTGGGGGGCACAGATACGCAGTATTTT.

A few counts support this clone. J is TRBJ2-6 and V is TRBV5-5, with D unresolved. The CDR3 contains 16 residues. Germline lookup yields CDR1 SGHKS and CDR2 YYEKEE (reference sequence). Trimming removed 2 bases from V and 4 bases from J, with 13 bases in between. This CDR3 reads CASSFGWASGANVLTF. The CDR3 DNA follows: TGTGCCAGCAGCTTCGGGTGGGCTTCAGGGGCCAACGTCCTGACTTTC.

This clone was picked up a small number of times. The chain carries TRBV19 and TRBJ1-3; 7 bases fit TRBD1. The CDR3 is 16 amino acids. Germline assignment: CDR1 LNHDA and CDR2 SQIVND (reference sequence). The V gene end was trimmed by 4 bases and the J gene end by 0 bases; junction bases not matched to a gene: 6. Here the CDR3 reads CASSTSGTDSGNTIYF. For the CDR3, the DNA is TGTGCCAGTAGTACCTCCGGGACAGACTCTGGAAACACCATATATTTT. The entire variable domain, with the rest obtained from reference TRBV19 and TRBJ1-3, is as follows: DGGITQSPKYLFRKEGQNVTLSCEQNLNHDAMYWYRQDPGQGLRLIYYSQIVNDFQKGDIAEGYSVSREKKESFPLTVTSAQKNPTAFYLCASSTSGTDSGNTIYFGEGSWLTVV.

The DNA for the CDR3 is TGTGCCAGCAGCCCAGGCGAATACTCTAACTATGGCTACACCTTC. Amino acid sequence: CASSPGEYSNYGYTF. This chain links TRBV7-9 with TRBJ1-2; D not certain. Germline CDR1 is SEHNR and CDR2 is FQNEAQ (reference sequence). CDR3 size: 15 residues. V was trimmed by 5 bases and J by 0 bases, leaving 13 bases between them.

The V gene is TRBV5-4, the J gene TRBJ1-1; 7 bases map to TRBD1. Germline CDR1 and CDR2: SGHNT and YYREEE (reference sequence). V was pared by 8 bases and J by 5 bases, with 12 bases of the junction left unmatched. The CDR3 consists of 14 residues. The CDR3 spells CASFPRGGRTEAFF. For the CDR3, the DNA is TGTGCCAGTTTTCCCAGGGGGGGGAGGACTGAAGCTTTCTTT.

This clone showed up just a few times. The rearrangement links TRBV11-2 to TRBJ2-2, with D unresolved. Germline loops: CDR1 SGHAT, CDR2 FQNNGV. V dropped 1 base and J dropped 4 bases, with 4 bases sitting between them. The CDR3 is 13 amino acids. This CDR3 reads CASSLGATGELFF. The DNA of the CDR3 is TGTGCCAGCAGCTTAGGTGCCACCGGGGAGCTGTTTTTT.

The chain is built from TRBV27 and TRBJ2-7; a weak D match, TRBD2 (6 bases). CDR1 MNHEY and CDR2 SMNVEV come from the germline V gene (reference sequence). V lost 3 bases and J 7 bases, leaving 25 bases between the germline ends. The length of the CDR3 is 17 residues. The CDR3 here is CASSFDSSYGSPYEQYF. The CDR3 coding sequence is TGTGCCAGCAGTTTTGACAGTTCCTACGGGAGCCCATATGAGCAGTACTTC.

The rearrangement joins TRBV5-6 to TRBJ2-5; weak D call: TRBD1 (6 bases). The CDR3 is 14 amino acids. Trimming left V 0 bases short and J 4 bases short, with 10 bases between. Germline assignment: CDR1 SGHDT and CDR2 YYEEEE. Here the CDR3 reads CASSLGLGAETQYF. CDR3 coding DNA: TGTGCCAGCAGCTTGGGTCTGGGGGCAGAGACCCAGTACTTC.

This rearrangement joins TRBV7-2 to TRBJ2-3; 10 bases are a match to TRBD2. Germline lookup yields CDR1 SGHTA and CDR2 FQGNSA. Trimming removed 4 bases from V and 4 bases from J; junction bases left unmatched: 5. The CDR3 extends over 15 amino acids. CDR3 region: CASSSTSGTADTQYF. CDR3 coding DNA: TGTGCCAGCAGCTCAACTAGCGGGACGGCAGATACGCAGTATTTT.

This chain joins TRBV28 and TRBJ2-7, with 10 bases fitting TRBD1. Trimming took 10 bases from V and 3 from J; bases not matched to a gene: 9. The CDR3 totals 14 residues. The germline V gene encodes CDR1 MDHEN and CDR2 SYDVKM. The DNA for the CDR3 is TGTGCCACCAAAACCGGGACAGGGGTCTACGAGCAGTACTTC. This encodes CATKTGTGVYEQYF.

The V gene is TRBV6-5, the J gene TRBJ2-7; 8 bases align to TRBD2. CDR3 length: 13 amino acids. The V and J ends lost 6 bases and 5 bases, in that order; junction bases with no gene match: 6. Germline-derived CDR1 and CDR2 are MNHEY and SVGAGI. CDR3 nucleotide sequence: TGTGCCAGCAGGACTTTACTAGCGGACGAGCAGTACTTC. This gives the protein CASRTLLADEQYF.

The sample holds one count of this clone. The chain carries TRBV5-6 and TRBJ1-2; TRBD1 might be the D (6 bases). V lost 1 base and J 2 bases, leaving 15 bases between the germline ends. The CDR3 runs 16 residues. From germline, CDR1 is SGHDT and CDR2 YYEEEE. Written as DNA, the CDR3 is TGTGCCAGCAGCTTGTACGTTTCAGGGGCCAACTATGGCTACACCTTC. Amino acids: CASSLYVSGANYGYTF.

The gene calls are TRBV5-4 and TRBJ1-1, with D possibly being TRBD1 (6 bases). The CDR3 is 14 amino acids. Trimming pared 2 bases from V and 4 bases from J, leaving 12 bases between. Germline-derived CDR1 and CDR2 are SGHNT and YYREEE (reference sequence). The CDR3 loop reads CASSLSQGFTEAFF. The CDR3 coding sequence is TGTGCCAGCAGCTTATCACAGGGATTCACTGAAGCTTTCTTT.

V gene TRBV12-5 combines with J gene TRBJ2-3; a weak D match, TRBD1 (6 bases). Germline values: CDR1 LGHNT, CDR2 FRNRAP. The length of the CDR3 is 14 residues. V lost 2 bases to trimming and J lost 4 bases, with 10 bases between them. The CDR3 here is CASGLQGLADTQYF. Written as DNA, the CDR3 is TGTGCTAGTGGTTTGCAGGGGTTGGCAGATACGCAGTATTTT.